This T cell receptor beta chain was identified during a study of T-cell reconstitution after alpha-beta-depleted transplantation in children. V lost 7 bases to trimming and J lost 3 bases, with 16 bases between them. From germline, CDR1 is SQVTM and CDR2 ANQGSEA. The CDR3 is 14 amino acids. This clonotype was recorded at least ten times. As it was prepared, the TCRbeta library received unique molecular identifiers. TCRdb used MiXCR to reprocess the PCR reads, holding one entry per CDR3 protein. The data show more than 200,000 distinct CDR3 sequences, with 9.7% seen just once and approximately 5.4% held by the top ten.

Here the sequenced sample was PBMCs from the stem cell graft donor, taken from the stem cell graft. This TCR was recovered from a human donor who donated a stem cell graft to a child with SCID. The gene calls are TRBV29-1 and TRBJ2-1; D tentatively fits TRBD1 or TRBD2 (5 bases each). The CDR3: CSARRDPIYNEQFF. The CDR3 region has the DNA TGCAGCGCACGCCGGGACCCTATCTACAATGAGCAGTTCTTC.